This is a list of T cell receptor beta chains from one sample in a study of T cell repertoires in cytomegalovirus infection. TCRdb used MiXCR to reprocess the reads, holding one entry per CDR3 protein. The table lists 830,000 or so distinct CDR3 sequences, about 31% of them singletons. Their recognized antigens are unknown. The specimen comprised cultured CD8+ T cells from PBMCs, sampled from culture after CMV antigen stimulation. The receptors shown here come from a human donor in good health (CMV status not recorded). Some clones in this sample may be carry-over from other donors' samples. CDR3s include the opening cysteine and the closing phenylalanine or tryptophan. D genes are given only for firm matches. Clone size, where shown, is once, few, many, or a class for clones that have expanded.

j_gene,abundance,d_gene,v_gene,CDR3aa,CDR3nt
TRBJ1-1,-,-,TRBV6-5,CASGNRGNTEAFF,TGTGCCAGCGGGAATCGGGGGAACACTGAAGCTTTCTTT
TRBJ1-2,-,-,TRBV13,CASSFGTAYRIAPYGYTF,TGTGCCAGCAGCTTTGGCACTGCTTACAGAATAGCGCCCTATGGCTACACCTTC
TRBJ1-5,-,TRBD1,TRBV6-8,CANSTRTGGTQPQHF,TGTGCCAACAGTACTCGGACAGGGGGGACTCAGCCCCAGCATTTT
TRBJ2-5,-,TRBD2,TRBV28,CASSHLAGGGETQYF,TGTGCCAGCAGCCATTTAGCGGGGGGTGGTGAGACCCAGTACTTC
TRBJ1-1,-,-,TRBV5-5,CASLLAVNTEAFF,TGTGCCAGCCTCCTTGCTGTTAACACTGAAGCTTTCTTT
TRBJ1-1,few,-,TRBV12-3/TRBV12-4,CASSFKGGTEAFF,TGTGCCAGCAGTTTCAAGGGTGGAACTGAAGCTTTCTTT
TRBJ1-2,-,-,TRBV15,CATSRTGQPRYGYTF,TGTGCCACCAGCAGAACCGGACAGCCCCGATATGGCTACACCTTC
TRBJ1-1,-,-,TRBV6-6,CASTGGLVAEAFF,TGTGCCAGCACCGGCGGTTTGGTCGCTGAAGCTTTCTTT
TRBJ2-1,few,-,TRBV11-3,CASSPLGGISYNEQFF,TGTGCCAGCAGCCCACTCGGGGGAATCTCCTACAATGAGCAGTTCTTC
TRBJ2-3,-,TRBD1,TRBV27,CASSPTTGIADTQYF,TGTGCCAGCAGTCCAACGACAGGGATCGCAGATACGCAGTATTTT
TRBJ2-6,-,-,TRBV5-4,CASSQTPPFEVYSGANVLTF,TGTGCCAGCAGTCAAACCCCTCCCTTTGAGGTATACTCTGGGGCCAACGTCCTGACTTTC
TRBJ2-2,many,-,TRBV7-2,CASIRYTGELFF,TGTGCCAGCATTAGATACACCGGGGAGCTGTTTTTT
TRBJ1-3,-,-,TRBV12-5,CASGHNSGNTIYF,TGTGCTAGTGGCCACAACTCTGGAAACACCATATATTTT
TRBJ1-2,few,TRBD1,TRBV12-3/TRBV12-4,CASSPFTGQGRPLGGYTF,TGTGCCAGCAGCCCATTTACGGGACAGGGGCGCCCTTTAGGTGGCTACACCTTC
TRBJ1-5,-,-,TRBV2,CATSLYSNQPQHF,TGTGCCACCAGCCTTTATAGCAATCAGCCCCAGCATTTT
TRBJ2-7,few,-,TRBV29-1,CSVDAVGGGYEQYF,TGCAGCGTTGATGCGGTAGGGGGGGGCTACGAGCAGTACTTC
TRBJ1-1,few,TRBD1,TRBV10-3,CAISDTDRGNTEAFF,TGTGCCATCAGTGATACAGACAGGGGAAACACTGAAGCTTTCTTT
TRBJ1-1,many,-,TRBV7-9,CASQVVVTEAFF,TGTGCCAGCCAGGTGGTGGTCACTGAAGCTTTCTTT
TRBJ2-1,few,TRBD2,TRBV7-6,CASTKDLAGAHEQFF,TGTGCCAGTACCAAGGACTTAGCGGGGGCGCATGAGCAGTTCTTC
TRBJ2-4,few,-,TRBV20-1,CSARGQVGWIQYF,TGCAGTGCTAGAGGCCAGGTTGGTTGGATTCAGTACTTC
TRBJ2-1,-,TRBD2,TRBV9,CASSVGTSGGNEQFF,TGTGCCAGCAGCGTAGGGACTAGCGGCGGGAATGAGCAGTTCTTC
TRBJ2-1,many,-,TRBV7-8,CASSPYENPTNEQFF,TGTGCCAGCAGCCCATACGAGAACCCCACCAATGAGCAGTTCTTC
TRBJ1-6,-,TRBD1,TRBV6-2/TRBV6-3,CASINRGYNSPLHF,TGTGCCAGCATTAACAGGGGGTATAATTCACCCCTCCACTTT
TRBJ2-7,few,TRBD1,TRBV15,CATSRGQGANIYEQYF,TGTGCCACCAGCAGGGGACAGGGGGCGAATATTTACGAGCAGTACTTC
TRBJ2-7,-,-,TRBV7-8,CASSSRRTVYEQYF,TGTGCCAGCAGCTCTAGACGGACAGTCTACGAGCAGTACTTC
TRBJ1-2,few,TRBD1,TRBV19,CASTYRQGNYYGYTF,TGTGCCAGTACATATCGACAGGGGAACTACTATGGCTACACCTTC
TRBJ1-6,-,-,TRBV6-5,CASSSQIRAVSYNSPLHF,TGTGCCAGCAGTTCCCAAATCAGGGCTGTCTCCTATAATTCACCCCTCCACTTT
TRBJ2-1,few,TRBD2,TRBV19,CASSPSVGGYNEQFF,TGTGCCAGTAGTCCAAGCGTGGGAGGGTACAATGAGCAGTTCTTC
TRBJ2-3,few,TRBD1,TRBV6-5,CASSYQGQAVDTQYF,TGTGCCAGCAGTTACCAAGGACAGGCCGTAGATACGCAGTATTTT
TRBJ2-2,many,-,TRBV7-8,CASSLWGRTGELFF,TGTGCCAGCAGCTTATGGGGGAGAACCGGGGAGCTGTTTTTT
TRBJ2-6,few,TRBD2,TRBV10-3,CAILRREGSSGANVLTF,TGTGCCATCCTTAGGAGGGAGGGGAGCTCTGGGGCCAACGTCCTGACTTTC
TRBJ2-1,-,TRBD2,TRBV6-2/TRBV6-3,CASAPGGEQFF,TGTGCCAGCGCCCCGGGAGGCGAGCAGTTCTTC
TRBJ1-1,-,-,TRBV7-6,CASSLQQLNTEAFF,TGTGCCAGCAGCTTGCAGCAGTTGAACACTGAAGCTTTCTTT
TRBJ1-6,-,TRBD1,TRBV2,CASWDRVNSPLHF,TGTGCCAGCTGGGACAGGGTCAATTCACCCCTCCACTTT
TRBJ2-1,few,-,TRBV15,CATSSHGDYNEQFF,TGTGCCACCAGCTCCCACGGGGACTACAATGAGCAGTTCTTC
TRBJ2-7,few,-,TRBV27,CASSLPGAGDYGEQYF,TGTGCCAGCAGTTTACCGGGGGCAGGGGACTACGGCGAGCAGTACTTC
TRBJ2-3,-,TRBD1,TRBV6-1,CASSEFSRGLTDTQYF,TGTGCCAGCAGTGAATTTAGCAGGGGGCTCACAGATACGCAGTATTTT
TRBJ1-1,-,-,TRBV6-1,CASTPEGGSTEAFF,TGTGCCAGCACCCCTGAGGGGGGAAGCACTGAAGCTTTCTTT
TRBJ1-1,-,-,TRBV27,CASSPRSKNTEAFF,TGTGCCAGCAGTCCCCGGAGCAAGAACACTGAAGCTTTCTTT
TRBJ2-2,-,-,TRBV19,CASSIAGLEYTGELFF,TGTGCCAGTAGTATAGCGGGTTTGGAGTACACCGGGGAGCTGTTTTTT
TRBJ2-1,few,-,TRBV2,CASFLGGLNNEQFF,TGTGCCAGTTTCCTGGGGGGGCTCAACAATGAGCAGTTCTTC
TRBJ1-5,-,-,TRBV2,CASSDVGTENQPQHF,TGTGCCAGCAGTGACGTGGGGACCGAGAATCAGCCCCAGCATTTT
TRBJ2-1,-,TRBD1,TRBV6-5,CASSLDGGTGNEQFF,TGTGCCAGCAGCTTGGATGGCGGGACAGGGAATGAGCAGTTCTTC
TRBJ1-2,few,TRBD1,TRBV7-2,CASSFTGGAVDGGYTF,TGTGCCAGCAGCTTCACAGGGGGCGCCGTCGATGGTGGCTACACCTTC
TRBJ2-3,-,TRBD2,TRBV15,CATSRRGGDTQYF,TGTGCCACCAGCAGGCGGGGGGGAGATACGCAGTATTTT
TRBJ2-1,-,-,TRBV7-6,CASSLGPPPYNEQFF,TGTGCCAGCAGCTTAGGCCCCCCCCCCTACAATGAGCAGTTCTTC
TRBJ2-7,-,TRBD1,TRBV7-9,CASIPRDSLDYEQYF,TGTGCCAGCATTCCCCGGGACAGTCTCGACTACGAGCAGTACTTC
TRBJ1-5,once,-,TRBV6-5,CASSQTSQPQHF,TGTGCCAGCAGTCAGACCAGCCAGCCCCAGCATTTT
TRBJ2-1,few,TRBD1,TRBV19,CASIPSPGTGTYNEQFF,TGTGCCAGTATCCCCTCCCCCGGGACAGGGACTTACAATGAGCAGTTCTTC
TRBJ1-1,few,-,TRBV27,CASSVGGGRLTEAFF,TGTGCCAGCAGTGTGGGCGGCGGGCGGCTCACTGAAGCTTTCTTT
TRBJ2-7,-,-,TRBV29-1,CSVWGDTYEQYF,TGCAGCGTTTGGGGGGATACCTACGAGCAGTACTTC
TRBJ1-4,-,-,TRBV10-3,CAISHPGTATNEKLFF,TGTGCCATCAGCCATCCCGGCACCGCAACTAATGAAAAACTGTTTTTT
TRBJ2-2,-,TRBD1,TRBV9,CASSVEDRDGELFF,TGTGCCAGCAGCGTAGAGGACAGGGACGGGGAGCTGTTTTTT
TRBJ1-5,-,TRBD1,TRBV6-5,CASSSDRGVRQPQHF,TGTGCCAGCAGTTCCGACAGGGGGGTACGACAGCCCCAGCATTTT